Sequencing of this T cell receptor beta chain was carried out in a study of vaccination and CD4 T cells after COVID-19 (dated by TCRdb to between 2021 and 2022). With regard to the full study: Every convalescent patient had a positive nasal swab PCR test for SARS-CoV-2, with mild disease in nine or ten patients and severe disease in one. Post-COVID blood samples were collected from convalescent patients a median of around 96 days after diagnosis, with a range of roughly 30 to 161 days. For stimulating the cultures, overlapping spike peptide pools were used, derived from SARS-CoV-2 as well as from the common cold coronaviruses HCoV-NL63, HCoV-OC43 and HCoV-229E. The convalescent cohort included six males and four females, with two Hispanic individuals, seven Caucasians, two Asians and one multiracial person. Post-vaccine blood samples were taken a median of around 70 days after the second vaccine dose, with a range of about 14 to 241 days. In control cultures, a CEFX viral epitope pool was used as positive control, an HIV-1 Nef peptide pool was used as negative control, or no peptide was added. In around 9 COVID-19 convalescent patients and a few infection-naive healthy vaccine recipients, researchers compared the spike-specific CD4+ TCR repertoire from before mRNA vaccination with the repertoire from after. Each participant got two doses of either the Pfizer-BioNTech BNT162b2 vaccine (n=8) or the Moderna mRNA-1273 vaccine (n=2).

The research as a whole found: Nearly all vaccine-specific clones in convalescent patients (304 of 307) were mono-reactive for SARS-CoV-2 spike rather than cross-reactive with common cold coronaviruses. In convalescent patients, a median 86.3% of post-vaccine SARS-CoV-2-reactive clones were detected only after vaccination, and vaccine-specific priming was suggested by this finding. The median number of SARS-CoV-2-reactive clonotypes rose from around 22 after infection to a few dozen after vaccination, but the change was not significant. Only a relatively small number of convalescent patients were included in the study, and early timepoints following natural infection were not analyzed.

As regards this clonotype: Its specific antigen is unknown. Qualities for individual bases were not recorded, and no much larger clone is one base off.

The sample's treatment or condition, from its label and the paper: approximately nine-day PBMC culture with coronavirus spike peptide pools or control peptides (ViraFEST assay). To expand antigen-specific T cells with peptide pools and then pick out the expanded clonotypes through TCR sequencing, the study relied on the ViraFEST assay. The convalescent patients' positive SARS-CoV-2 PCR tests fell between March and December 2020, which was before the Alpha, Beta and Delta variants emerged in the United States. Around 2 million PBMCs per well were cultured in IMDM with approximately 5% human AB serum and roughly 9.3 IU/ml IL-2, plus 10 ug/ml peptide pools. On days 3 and 7, half of the culture medium was replaced with fresh IL-2-containing medium. CD4+ T cells were isolated after approximately 10 days of culture through negative selection using the EasySep CD4+ T cell isolation kit. Ficoll-Paque Plus gradient centrifugation was used to isolate PBMCs from whole blood, and the isolated PBMCs were then either used fresh or cryopreserved at -140C. In general, triplicate wells were set up for every culture condition.

From the cysteine up to the phenylalanine, the CDR3 has a length of 12 residues. Only the CDR3 DNA is retained, 36 bases long and in frame from the first base. V is shortened by 5 bases, J by 9 bases, and the region joining them spans 11 bases. The protocol used for the library was PCR. At the Johns Hopkins FTIC core, DNA from the cultured CD4+ T cells underwent TCR sequencing with the Oncomine TCR Beta short-read assay. Genomic DNA was extracted from the cultured CD4+ T cells with the QIAamp micro DNA kit. The Oncomine TCR Beta libraries from cultured CD4+ T cells were pooled using unique dual indexes and then sequenced on an Illumina iSeq 100. The paper's data handling went like this. Non-productive sequences were removed, and CDR3s that did not start with C, did not end with F or W, or were shorter than 7 amino acids were discarded. The MANAFEST web application was used to identify antigen-specific clonotypes by comparing peptide-stimulated wells against reference wells and other culture wells. For a clone to be called positive, the clone needed an FDR below 0.05, an odds ratio above 5, and a productive frequency above 0.1% in at least two of three replicate wells. Cross-reactive clonotypes were defined as significantly expanded in both SARS-CoV-2 spike wells and at least one common cold coronavirus spike condition. Similarity between CDR3 sequences was evaluated in R version 3.6.1 using Levenshtein distances (stringdist) and unrooted phylogenetic trees (ape). In-frame beta chains were kept once TCRdb had trimmed the public reads at Q25 with fastp and called clones with MiXCR. Entries are consolidated by CDR3 protein sequence, retaining the most common genes and DNA. These V and J calls derive from TCRdb rather than the authors' analysis. This sample gives some 15,000 distinct CDR3 sequences in total; about 33% of them show up just once. 10% to 13% of the sample belongs to the ten largest clones.

The clonotype was recovered from a human donor who had recovered from COVID-19. In this chain, TRBV12-3 or TRBV12-4 is recombined with TRBJ1-5, with the D gene call left open. The material sequenced was CD4+ T cells from blood, cultured in vitro, taken after SARS-CoV-2 vaccination. The CDR3 has the sequence CASSRPTGPQHF. The sequenced DNA: TGTGCCAGCAGTCGCCCCACTGGGCCCCAGCATTTT.